These 18 T cell receptor beta chains originate from one sample sequenced in a study of immune evolution from preneoplasia to lung adenocarcinoma. Profiled with immunoSEQ multiplex PCR; TCRdb holds only in-frame clones, not every one. Among fewer than 8,000 clones listed, around 83% were seen once. Sequenced input: FFPE minimally invasive lung adenocarcinoma tissue. The receptor source for this set is a person aged 65-85 years with lung adenocarcinoma.

This clone was seen a handful of times. The V and J genes are TRBV4-1 and TRBJ2-3; D gene unclear. The V end lost 0 bases, the J end lost 0 bases, and 7 bases lay between the germline ends. Per the germline V gene, CDR1 is MGHRA and CDR2 is YSYEKL. This CDR3 comprises 15 residues. The CDR3 is CASSQESLSTDTQYF. CDR3 sequence (DNA): TGCGCCAGCAGCCAAGAAAGCCTCAGCACAGATACGCAGTATTTT.

This clone was recorded once. The genes are TRBV10-2 and TRBJ1-2; the D gene is possibly TRBD1 (6 bases). Germline-derived CDR1 and CDR2 are WSHSY and SAAADI. The CDR3 length is 13 residues. V was shortened by 6 bases and J by 2 bases, with 10 bases between the two germline ends. The CDR3 DNA is TGCGCCAGCAGCCCTGGGGGCAACTATGGCTACACCTTC. As protein: CASSPGGNYGYTF.

The CDR3, as DNA: TGTGCCAGCAGTGATAGGTGGCGGGGGGGCGTTTACGAGCAGTACTTC. It is translated as CASSDRWRGGVYEQYF. This chain links TRBV6-1 with TRBJ2-7, with 9 bases that match TRBD2. Germline V CDR1 and CDR2: MNHNS, SASEGT. The CDR3 covers 16 residues. The junction had 10 bases not matched to a gene; V was cut back by 3 bases and J by 4 bases.

The J gene is TRBJ1-1, the V gene TRBV30; D gene ambiguous. Germline CDR1 and CDR2: GTSNPN and SVGIG (reference sequence). The CDR3 covers 11 residues. Trimming shortened V by 8 bases and J by 1 base, and 8 bases separated the two germline ends. CDR3 amino acids: CAADGNTEAFF. Written as DNA, the CDR3 is TGTGCCGCCGACGGGAACACTGAAGCTTTCTTT.

This clone has a single count. The chain employs TRBV11-2 and TRBJ2-7; D is possibly TRBD1 (5 bases). V was shortened by 0 bases and J by 1 base, with 16 bases between the two germline ends. Germline loops: CDR1 SGHAT, CDR2 FQNNGV. The length of the CDR3 is 17 residues. This CDR3 reads CASSLELTWTPSYEQYF. As DNA, the CDR3 is TGTGCCAGCAGCTTAGAGCTTACCTGGACACCATCCTACGAGCAGTACTTC.

V gene TRBV30 combines with J gene TRBJ2-1, with TRBD2 matching over 9 bases. The germline V gene has CDR1 GTSNPN and CDR2 SVGIG (reference sequence). This CDR3 is built from 16 residues. With 0 bases clipped from V and 7 bases from J, the junction kept 10 bases outside the gene matches. The CDR3: CAWSVSSAGGRNEQFF. As DNA, the CDR3 is TGTGCCTGGAGTGTTAGCTCGGCGGGGGGGCGGAATGAGCAGTTCTTC.

The rearrangement joins TRBV2 to TRBJ2-5; 7 nucleotides align to TRBD2. CDR1 is SNHLY, CDR2 FYNNEI, per germline. The CDR3 has 14 amino acids. The V and J ends lost 5 bases and 4 bases, in that order; junction bases with no gene match: 7. In DNA, the CDR3 is TGTGCCAGCAGTAGTGCGGGAGCGGGAGAGACCCAGTACTTC. It translates to CASSSAGAGETQYF.

The chain links TRBV7-6 to TRBJ2-7; TRBD1 matches at 9 bases. V lost 6 bases and J lost 2; bases outside the gene matches: 11. Germline CDR1 SGHVS, CDR2 FNYEAQ. The CDR3 runs to 16 residues. The CDR3 spells CASSAVGTGRPYEQYF. CDR3 DNA: TGTGCCAGCAGTGCCGTTGGGACAGGGCGTCCCTACGAGCAGTACTTC. Filled out from reference TRBV7-6 and TRBJ2-7, the complete variable domain reads GAGVSQSPRYKVTKRGQDVALRCDPISGHVSLYWYRQALGQGPEFLTYFNYEAQQDKSGLPNDRFSAERPEGSISTLTIQRTEQRDSAMYRCASSAVGTGRPYEQYFGPGTRLTVT.

The rearrangement links TRBV18 to TRBJ1-5, with D possibly TRBD1 on 5 matching bases. Per germline, CDR1 KGHSH and CDR2 LQKENI. The CDR3 length is 13 residues. Trimming pared 6 bases from V and 7 bases from J, leaving 13 bases between. The CDR3 DNA sequence: TGTGCCAGCTCTGCCGACAGAACCCAGCCCCAGCATTTT. It specifies CASSADRTQPQHF.

This clone was recorded only once. The V and J genes are TRBV2 and TRBJ2-1; D unresolved. This CDR3 comprises 13 residues. V was cut by 8 bases and J by 0 bases, with 8 bases left in between. The germline gives CDR1 SNHLY, CDR2 FYNNEI. CDR3 amino acids: CASLRGSYNEQFF. The CDR3 nucleotides read TGTGCCAGCCTTCGTGGCTCCTACAATGAGCAGTTCTTC.

The gene calls are TRBV6-5 and TRBJ1-1; no definite D call. This CDR3 spans 13 amino acids. Germline V gene sequence: CDR1 MNHEY, CDR2 SVGAGI. Trimming shortened V by 8 bases and J by 3 bases, and 13 bases separated the two germline ends. The CDR3 protein is CASLPLGYTEAFF. The CDR3 nucleotides are TGTGCCAGCCTTCCACTAGGGTACACTGAAGCTTTCTTT.

The V gene is TRBV30, the J gene TRBJ2-1, with 9 bases identical to TRBD1. The ends lost 5 bases at V and 3 bases at J; junction bases unmatched: 8. Germline V gives CDR1 GTSNPN, CDR2 SVGIG (reference sequence). This CDR3 has 15 amino acids. DNA of the CDR3: TGTGCCTGGGCTTTTGGGGACAGGGACTACAATGAGCAGTTCTTC. Encoded protein: CAWAFGDRDYNEQFF.

The chain combines TRBV5-1 with TRBJ1-1, with TRBD1 matching over 8 bases. With 0 bases clipped from V and 4 bases from J, the junction kept 5 bases outside the gene matches. This CDR3 spans 15 amino acids. Germline loops: CDR1 SGHRS, CDR2 YFSETQ. The CDR3 protein is CASSLGDRPSTEAFF. The CDR3 DNA follows: TGCGCCAGCAGCTTGGGGGACAGGCCTTCCACTGAAGCTTTCTTT.

This chain joins TRBV5-1 and TRBJ2-3; D is undetermined. Deletions cut 4 bases from V and 9 bases from J, with 15 bases between. Germline V gives CDR1 SGHRS, CDR2 YFSETQ. CDR3 length: 13 residues. The DNA for the CDR3 is TGCGCCAGCAGCCTCGATAATCTCCCCACGCAGTATTTT. It codes for CASSLDNLPTQYF.

The V call is TRBV28, the J call TRBJ1-2, with D unclear. This CDR3 contains 13 residues. The germline CDR1 and CDR2 sequences are MDHEN and SYDVKM. Deletions cut 3 bases from V and 3 bases from J, with 8 bases between. In nucleotides, the CDR3 is TGTGCCAGCAGTTTGGCAGGACACTATGGCTACACCTTC. It is translated as CASSLAGHYGYTF.

The chain recombines TRBV29-1 with TRBJ2-7; D might be TRBD1 or TRBD2, each matching 6 bases. Germline CDR1 is SQVTM and CDR2 is ANQGSEA. V lost 7 bases, J lost 12 bases, and 22 bases lay in between. This CDR3 spans 12 amino acids. This chain's CDR3 is CSARAQGGPTYF. CDR3 coding DNA: TGCAGCGCAAGGGCACAGGGAGGTCCCACGTACTTC.

The V call is TRBV7-3, the J call TRBJ2-2; 8 bases fit TRBD1. Germline CDR1 is SGHTA and CDR2 is FQGTGA. The CDR3 has 15 amino acids. V lost 0 bases, J lost 12 bases, and 9 bases stayed unmatched. CDR3: CASSLTAGGRGKLFF. CDR3 DNA: TGTGCCAGCAGCTTAACCGCAGGGGGCCGCGGTAAGCTGTTTTTT. Supplemented by reference TRBV7-3 and TRBJ2-2, the full variable domain reads GAGVSQTPSNKVTEKGKYVELRCDPISGHTALYWYRQSLGQGPEFLIYFQGTGAADDSGLPNDRFFAVRPEGSVSTLKIQRTERGDSAVYLCASSLTAGGRGKLFFGEGSRLTVL.

The chain employs TRBV5-1 and TRBJ1-1; D is ambiguous. CDR1 is SGHRS, CDR2 YFSETQ, per germline. V lost 5 bases and J lost 0, with 11 bases in between. This CDR3 has 14 amino acids. CDR3 DNA sequence: TGCGCCAGCAGGTCACTCGTAATGAACACTGAAGCTTTCTTT. Protein sequence: CASRSLVMNTEAFF.